This TCR beta chain was captured by sequencing in a study of technical replicates of blood from a handful of donors. This CDR3 spans 12 amino acids. Germline CDR1 and CDR2: GTSNPN and SVGIG (reference sequence). V shed 3 bases and J shed 3 bases, with 9 bases lying between them. Here immunoSEQ multiplex PCR was the method, and the copy in TCRdb shows in-frame clones only, minus some. In the table there are 55,000 to 75,000 clones, around 86% of which are singletons. Sequencing used PBMCs. This clonotype was obtained from a human donor in good health. Some clones in this sample may be carry-over from other donors' samples. The chain employs TRBV30 and TRBJ2-7; a possible D gene is TRBD2 (5 bases). The CDR3 loop is CAWSWGDYEQYF. CDR3 nucleotides: TGTGCCTGGAGCTGGGGAGACTACGAGCAGTACTTC. The complete variable domain, with remaining parts taken from reference TRBV30 and TRBJ2-7, reads SQTIHQWPATLVQPVGSPLSLECTVEGTSNPNLYWYRQAAGRGLQLLFYSVGIGQISSEVPQNLSASRPQDRQFILSSKKLLLSDSGFYLCAWSWGDYEQYFGPGTRLTVT.